This T cell receptor beta chain comes out of a study of OX40 agonist ivuxolimab in advanced cancers. Study observations and caveats: There was clonal expansion of CD4+ and CD8+ blood T cells by week 6 at 0.1 to 3.0 mg/kg.

The CDR3 has 16 amino acids. The V gene end was trimmed by 4 bases and the J gene end by 4 bases; junction bases not matched to a gene: 6. CDR1 MNHNY and CDR2 SVGAGI come from the germline V gene (reference sequence). To note about this clone: Its target is not known.

Method: immunoSEQ multiplex PCR; TCRdb's copy keeps in-frame clones and lacks some. Of more than 45,000 clones in the sample, 70% to 90% were seen once. The material was CD4+ or CD8+ T cells sorted from blood, obtained in a trial of the OX40 agonist ivuxolimab. This clonotype was obtained from an adult with an advanced solid tumor such as melanoma, head and neck, liver or kidney cancer. This chain joins TRBV6-6 and TRBJ2-5; 13 positions agree with TRBD2. The CDR3 DNA reads TGTGCCAGCAGTTCCCCGGGACTAGCGGGGCTAGAGACCCAGTACTTC. As protein: CASSSPGLAGLETQYF.